This T cell receptor beta chain was identified during a study of Ad26.COV2.S vaccination and SARS-CoV-2 variants. Study-wide results and limits: In vaccinated individuals, spike-specific CD8+ and CD4+ T cell responses reportedly displayed substantial breadth. Vaccine and placebo recipients had similar non-spike TCR breadth.

A single count supports this clone. Its specificity is not known. Regarding treatment: some 19 received Ad26.COV2.S at low or high dose, single or two shots; roughly five received placebo; per-sample allocation not given. Specimen acquisition occurred on day 63 following the initial vaccine or placebo injection. This person who donated was an adult of 18-55 years in Boston. Vaccination employed an Ad26 vector expressing the Wuhan-strain SARS-CoV-2 spike. The CDR3 is 14 amino acids. Germline trimming cut 4 bases from V and 8 bases from J; bases unmatched to any gene: 9. Germline loops: CDR1 LNHNV, CDR2 YYDKDF (reference sequence). The protocol was immunoSEQ multiplex PCR, while the TCRdb copy is restricted to in-frame clones and leaves out a portion. The data show approximately 480,000 clones, roughly 87% seen once.

The source was peripheral blood, collected in a trial of Ad26.COV2.S vaccine versus placebo. The V and J genes are TRBV15 and TRBJ1-2; 8 bases are shared with TRBD1. The receptor's source is a person between 18 and 65 years old who received the Ad26.COV2.S COVID-19 vaccine or a placebo. DNA for the CDR3: TGTGCCACCAGCAACCTACAGGGGGTTCGGGGCTACACCTTC. Its translation is CATSNLQGVRGYTF. Full variable domain (rest looked up from reference TRBV15 and TRBJ1-2): DAMVIQNPRYQVTQFGKPVTLSCSQTLNHNVMYWYQQKSSQAPKLLFHYYDKDFNNEADTPDNFQSRRPNTSFCFLDIRSPGLGDTAMYLCATSNLQGVRGYTFGSGTRLTVV.